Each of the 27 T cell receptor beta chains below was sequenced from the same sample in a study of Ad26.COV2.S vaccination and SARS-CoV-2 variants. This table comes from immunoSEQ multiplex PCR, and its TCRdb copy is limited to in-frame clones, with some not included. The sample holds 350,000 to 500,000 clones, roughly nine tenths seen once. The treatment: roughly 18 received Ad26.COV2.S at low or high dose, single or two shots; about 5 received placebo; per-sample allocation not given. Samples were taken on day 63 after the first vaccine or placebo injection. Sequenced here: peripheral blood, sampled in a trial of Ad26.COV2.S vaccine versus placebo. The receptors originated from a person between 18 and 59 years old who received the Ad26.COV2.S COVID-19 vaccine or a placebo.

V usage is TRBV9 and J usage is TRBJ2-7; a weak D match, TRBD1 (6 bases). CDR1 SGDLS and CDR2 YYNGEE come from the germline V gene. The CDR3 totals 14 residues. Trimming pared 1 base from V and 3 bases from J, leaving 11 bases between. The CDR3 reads CASSVWDNNYEQYF. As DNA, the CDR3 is TGTGCCAGCAGCGTATGGGACAACAACTACGAGCAGTACTTC. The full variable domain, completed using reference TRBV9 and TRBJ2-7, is DSGVTQTPKHLITATGQRVTLRCSPRSGDLSVYWYQQSLDQGLQFLIQYYNGEERAKGNILERFSAQQFPDLHSELNLSSLELGDSALYFCASSVWDNNYEQYFGPGTRLTVT.

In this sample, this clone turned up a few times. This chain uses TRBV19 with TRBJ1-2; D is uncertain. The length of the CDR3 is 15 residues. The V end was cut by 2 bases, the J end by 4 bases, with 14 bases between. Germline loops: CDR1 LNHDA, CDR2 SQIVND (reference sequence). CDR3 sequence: CASSIMGSGGYGYTF. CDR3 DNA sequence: TGTGCCAGTAGTATAATGGGCAGTGGAGGCTATGGCTACACCTTC.

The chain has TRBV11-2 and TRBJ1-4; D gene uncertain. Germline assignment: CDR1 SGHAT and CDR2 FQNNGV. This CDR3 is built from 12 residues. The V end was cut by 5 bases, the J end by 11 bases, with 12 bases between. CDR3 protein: CASSVSPEKLFF. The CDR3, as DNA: TGTGCCAGCAGCGTATCGCCGGAGAAACTGTTTTTT.

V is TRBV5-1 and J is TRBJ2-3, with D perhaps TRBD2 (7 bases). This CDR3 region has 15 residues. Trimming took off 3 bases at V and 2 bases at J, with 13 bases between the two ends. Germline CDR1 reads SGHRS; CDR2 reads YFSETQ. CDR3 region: CASSSGGRITDTQYF. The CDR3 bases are TGCGCCAGCAGCTCCGGGGGGCGGATCACAGATACGCAGTATTTT.

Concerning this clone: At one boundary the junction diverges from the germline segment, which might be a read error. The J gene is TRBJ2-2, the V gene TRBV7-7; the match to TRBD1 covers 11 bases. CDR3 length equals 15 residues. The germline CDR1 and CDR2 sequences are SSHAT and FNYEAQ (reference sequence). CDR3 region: CASSPGTGGPGELFF. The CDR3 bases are TGTGCTAGCAGCCCCGGGACAGGGGGACCCGGGGAGCTGTTTTTT.

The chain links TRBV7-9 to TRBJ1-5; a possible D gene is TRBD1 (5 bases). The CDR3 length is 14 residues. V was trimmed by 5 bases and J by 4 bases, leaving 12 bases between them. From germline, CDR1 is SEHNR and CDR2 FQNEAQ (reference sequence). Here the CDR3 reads CASSVGTANQPQHF. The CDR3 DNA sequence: TGTGCCAGCAGCGTCGGGACGGCAAATCAGCCCCAGCATTTT.

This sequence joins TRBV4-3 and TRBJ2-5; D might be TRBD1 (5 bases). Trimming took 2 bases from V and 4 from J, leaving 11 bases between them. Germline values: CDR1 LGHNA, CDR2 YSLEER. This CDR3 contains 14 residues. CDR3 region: CASSQMGQGETQYF. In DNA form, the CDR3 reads TGCGCCAGCAGCCAAATGGGGCAGGGAGAGACCCAGTACTTC.

CDR3 in DNA: TGTGCCAGCTCACTCCACATTGCAACTAATGAAAAACTGTTTTTT. Its translation is CASSLHIATNEKLFF. V usage is TRBV18 and J usage is TRBJ1-4; unclear D gene. With 4 bases removed from V and 0 bases from J, the gap between germline ends came to 9 bases. CDR3 length: 15 amino acids. Germline CDR1 KGHSH, CDR2 LQKENI.

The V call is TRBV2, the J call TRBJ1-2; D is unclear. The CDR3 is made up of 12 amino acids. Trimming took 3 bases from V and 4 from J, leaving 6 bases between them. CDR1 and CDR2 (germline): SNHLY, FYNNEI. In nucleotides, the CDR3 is TGTGCCAGCAGTGAGGGGTTCTATGGCTACACCTTC. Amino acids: CASSEGFYGYTF.

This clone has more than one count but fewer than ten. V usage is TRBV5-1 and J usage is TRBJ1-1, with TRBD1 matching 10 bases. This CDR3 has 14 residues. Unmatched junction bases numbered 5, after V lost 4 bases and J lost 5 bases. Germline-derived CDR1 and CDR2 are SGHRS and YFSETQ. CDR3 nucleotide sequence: TGCGCCAGCAGCCGGACAGGGGGAAGTACTGAAGCTTTCTTT. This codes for CASSRTGGSTEAFF.

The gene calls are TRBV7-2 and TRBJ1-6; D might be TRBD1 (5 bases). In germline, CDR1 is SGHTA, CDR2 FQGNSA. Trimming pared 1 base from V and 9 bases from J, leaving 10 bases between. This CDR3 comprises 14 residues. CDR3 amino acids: CASSLGLRGSPLHF. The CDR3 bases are TGTGCCAGCAGCTTAGGTTTAAGGGGTTCACCCCTCCACTTT.

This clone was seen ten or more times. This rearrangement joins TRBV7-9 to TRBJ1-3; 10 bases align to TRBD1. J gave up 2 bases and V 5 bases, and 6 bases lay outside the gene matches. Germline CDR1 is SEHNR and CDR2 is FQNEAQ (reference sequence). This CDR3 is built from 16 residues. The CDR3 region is CASSDWTGGTGNTIYF. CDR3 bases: TGTGCCAGCAGCGATTGGACAGGGGGAACTGGAAACACCATATATTTT.

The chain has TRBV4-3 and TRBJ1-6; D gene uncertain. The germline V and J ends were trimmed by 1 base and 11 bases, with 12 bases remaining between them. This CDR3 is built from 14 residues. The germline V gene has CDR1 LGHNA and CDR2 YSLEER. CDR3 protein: CASSQGFPFPPLHF. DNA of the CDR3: TGCGCCAGCAGCCAAGGTTTCCCCTTTCCACCCCTCCACTTT.

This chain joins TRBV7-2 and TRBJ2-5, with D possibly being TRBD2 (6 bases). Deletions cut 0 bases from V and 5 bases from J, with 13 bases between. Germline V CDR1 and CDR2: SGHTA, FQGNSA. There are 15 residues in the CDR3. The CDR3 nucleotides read TGTGCCAGCAGCTTAGCGCCCCGGGAGTTCGAGACCCAGTACTTC. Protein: CASSLAPREFETQYF.

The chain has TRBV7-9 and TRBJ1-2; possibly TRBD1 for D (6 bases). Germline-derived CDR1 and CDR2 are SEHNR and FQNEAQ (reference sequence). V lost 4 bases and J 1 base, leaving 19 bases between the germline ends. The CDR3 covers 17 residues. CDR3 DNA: TGTGCCAGCAGCTCCCCCCTACGGACAGACAGTAACTATGGCTACACCTTC. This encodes CASSSPLRTDSNYGYTF.

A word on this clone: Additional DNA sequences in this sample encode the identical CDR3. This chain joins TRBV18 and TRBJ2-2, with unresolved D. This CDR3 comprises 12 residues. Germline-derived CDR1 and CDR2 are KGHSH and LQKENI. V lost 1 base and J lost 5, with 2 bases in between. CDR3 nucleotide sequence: TGTGCCAGCTCACCACGGACCGGGGAGCTGTTTTTT. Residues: CASSPRTGELFF.

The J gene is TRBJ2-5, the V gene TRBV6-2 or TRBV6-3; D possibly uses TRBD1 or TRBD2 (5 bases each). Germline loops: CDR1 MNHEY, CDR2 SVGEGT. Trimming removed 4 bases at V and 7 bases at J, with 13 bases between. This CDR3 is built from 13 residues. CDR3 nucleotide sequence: TGTGCCAGCAGTTGGGGGACCGAAGGGACCCAGTACTTC. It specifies CASSWGTEGTQYF.

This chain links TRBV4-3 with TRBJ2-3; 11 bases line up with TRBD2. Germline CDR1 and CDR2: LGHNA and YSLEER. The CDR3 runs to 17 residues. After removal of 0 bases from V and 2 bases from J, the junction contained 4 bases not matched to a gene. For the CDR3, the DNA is TGCGCCAGCAGCCAAGATCCACTAGCGGGAGCCACAGATACGCAGTATTTT. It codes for CASSQDPLAGATDTQYF.

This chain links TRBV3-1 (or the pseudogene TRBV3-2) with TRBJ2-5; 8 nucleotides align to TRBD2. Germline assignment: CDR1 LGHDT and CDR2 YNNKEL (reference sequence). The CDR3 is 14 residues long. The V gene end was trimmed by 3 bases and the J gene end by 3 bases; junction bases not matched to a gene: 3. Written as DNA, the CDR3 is TGTGCCAGCAGCCAGGCGGGGGGCAAAGAGACCCAGTACTTC. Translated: CASSQAGGKETQYF.

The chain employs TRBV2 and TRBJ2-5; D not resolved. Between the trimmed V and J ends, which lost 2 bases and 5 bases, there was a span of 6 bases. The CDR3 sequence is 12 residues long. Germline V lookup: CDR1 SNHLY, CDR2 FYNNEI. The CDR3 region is CASSEQKETQYF. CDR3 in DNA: TGTGCCAGCAGTGAACAGAAGGAGACCCAGTACTTC.

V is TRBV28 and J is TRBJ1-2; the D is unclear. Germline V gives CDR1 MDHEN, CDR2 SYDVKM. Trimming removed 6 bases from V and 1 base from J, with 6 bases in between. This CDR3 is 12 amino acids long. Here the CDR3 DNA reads TGTGCCAGCAGCCTTAATAACTATGGCTACACCTTC. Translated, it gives CASSLNNYGYTF.

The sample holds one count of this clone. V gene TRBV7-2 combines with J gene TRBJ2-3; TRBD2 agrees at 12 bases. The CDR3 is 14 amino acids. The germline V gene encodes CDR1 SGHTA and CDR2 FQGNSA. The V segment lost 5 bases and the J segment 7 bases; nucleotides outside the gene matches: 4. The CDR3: CASSATSGGYTQYF. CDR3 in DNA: TGTGCCAGCAGCGCGACTAGCGGGGGCTATACGCAGTATTTT.

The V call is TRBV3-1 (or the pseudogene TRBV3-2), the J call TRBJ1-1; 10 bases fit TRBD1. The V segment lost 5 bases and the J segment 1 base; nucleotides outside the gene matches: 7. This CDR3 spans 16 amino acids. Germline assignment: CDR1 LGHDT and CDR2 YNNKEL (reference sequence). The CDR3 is CASSSRDRGWNTEAFF. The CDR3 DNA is TGTGCCAGCAGCTCCCGGGACAGGGGTTGGAACACTGAAGCTTTCTTT.

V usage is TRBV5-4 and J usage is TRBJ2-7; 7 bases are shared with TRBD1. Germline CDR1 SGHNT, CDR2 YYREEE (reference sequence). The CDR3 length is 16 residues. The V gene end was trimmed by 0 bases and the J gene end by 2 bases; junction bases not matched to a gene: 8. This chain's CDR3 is CASSLEGRGSPYEQYF. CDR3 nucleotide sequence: TGTGCCAGCAGCTTGGAGGGCAGGGGGAGCCCCTACGAGCAGTACTTC.

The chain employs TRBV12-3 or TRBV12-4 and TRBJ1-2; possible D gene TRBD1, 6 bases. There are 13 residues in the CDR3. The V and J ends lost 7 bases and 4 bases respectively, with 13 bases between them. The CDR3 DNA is TGTGCCAGCATCTGGGGGGGCGTCTATGGCTACACCTTC. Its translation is CASIWGGVYGYTF.

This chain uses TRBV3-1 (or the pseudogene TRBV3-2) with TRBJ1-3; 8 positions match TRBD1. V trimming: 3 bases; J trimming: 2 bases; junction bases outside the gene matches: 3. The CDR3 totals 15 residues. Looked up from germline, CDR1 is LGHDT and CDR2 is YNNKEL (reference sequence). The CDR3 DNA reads TGTGCCAGCAGCCATCTGGACAGGGCTGGAAACACCATATATTTT. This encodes CASSHLDRAGNTIYF.

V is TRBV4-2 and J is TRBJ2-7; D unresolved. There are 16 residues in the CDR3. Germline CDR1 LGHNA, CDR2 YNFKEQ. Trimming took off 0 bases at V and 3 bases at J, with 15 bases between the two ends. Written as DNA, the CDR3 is TGTGCCAGCAGCCAAGAGTCCTCAATTCTCCGCTACGAGCAGTACTTC. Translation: CASSQESSILRYEQYF.